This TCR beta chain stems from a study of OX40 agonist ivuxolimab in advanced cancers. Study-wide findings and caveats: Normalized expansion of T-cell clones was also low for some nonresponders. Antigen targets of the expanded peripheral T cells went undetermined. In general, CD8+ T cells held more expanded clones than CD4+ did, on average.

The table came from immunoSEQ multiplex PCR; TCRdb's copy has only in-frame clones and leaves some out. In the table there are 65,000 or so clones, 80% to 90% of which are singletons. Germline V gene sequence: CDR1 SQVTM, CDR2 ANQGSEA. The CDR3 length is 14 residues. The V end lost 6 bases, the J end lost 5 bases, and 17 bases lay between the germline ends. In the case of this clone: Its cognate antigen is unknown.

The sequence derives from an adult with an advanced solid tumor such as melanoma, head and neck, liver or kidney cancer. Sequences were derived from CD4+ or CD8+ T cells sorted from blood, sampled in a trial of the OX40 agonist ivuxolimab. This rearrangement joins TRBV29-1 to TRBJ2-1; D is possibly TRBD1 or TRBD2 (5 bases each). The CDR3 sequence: CSVPGTPLNNEQFF. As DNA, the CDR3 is TGCAGCGTCCCCGGGACCCCCCTCAACAATGAGCAGTTCTTC.